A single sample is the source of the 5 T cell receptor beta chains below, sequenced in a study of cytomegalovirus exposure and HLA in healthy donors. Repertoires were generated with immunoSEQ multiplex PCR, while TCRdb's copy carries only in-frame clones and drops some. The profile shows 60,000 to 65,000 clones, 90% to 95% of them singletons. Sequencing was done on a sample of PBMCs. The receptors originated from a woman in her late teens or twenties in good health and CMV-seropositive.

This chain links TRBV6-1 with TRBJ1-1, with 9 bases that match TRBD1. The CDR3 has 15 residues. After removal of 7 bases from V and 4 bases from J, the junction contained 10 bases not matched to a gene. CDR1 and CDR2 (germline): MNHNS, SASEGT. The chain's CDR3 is CASTRDRVGGTEAFF. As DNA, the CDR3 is TGTGCCAGCACCCGGGACAGGGTCGGGGGCACTGAAGCTTTCTTT.

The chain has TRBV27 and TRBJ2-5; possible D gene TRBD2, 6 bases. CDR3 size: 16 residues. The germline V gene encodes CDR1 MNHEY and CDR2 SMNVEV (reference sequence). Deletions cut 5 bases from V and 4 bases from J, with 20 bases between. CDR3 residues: CASSPPTGVPGETQYF. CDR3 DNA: TGTGCCAGCAGTCCCCCTACGGGAGTGCCGGGAGAGACCCAGTACTTC.

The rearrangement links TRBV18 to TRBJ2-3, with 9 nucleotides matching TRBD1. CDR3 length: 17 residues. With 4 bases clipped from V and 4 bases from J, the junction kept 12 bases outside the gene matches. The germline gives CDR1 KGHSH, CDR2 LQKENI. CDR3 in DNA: TGTGCCAGCTCACTGCAGCGTACGGGACAGGGTTCAGATACGCAGTATTTT. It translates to CASSLQRTGQGSDTQYF.

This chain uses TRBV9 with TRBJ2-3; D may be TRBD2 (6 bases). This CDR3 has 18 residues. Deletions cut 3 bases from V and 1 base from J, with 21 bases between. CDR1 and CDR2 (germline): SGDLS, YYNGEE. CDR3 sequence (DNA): TGTGCCAGCAGCGAGAGGGGAGCCCACGGGAGTGGCACAGATACGCAGTATTTT. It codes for CASSERGAHGSGTDTQYF.

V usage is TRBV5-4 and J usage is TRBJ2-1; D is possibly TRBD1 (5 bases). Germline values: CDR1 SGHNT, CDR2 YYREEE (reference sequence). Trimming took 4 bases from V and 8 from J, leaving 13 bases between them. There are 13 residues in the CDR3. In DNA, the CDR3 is TGTGCCAGCAGCAGCAGGGTAGTCTATGAGCAGTTCTTC. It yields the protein CASSSRVVYEQFF.